The 32 T cell receptor beta chains below all came from one sample that was sequenced in a study of blood T cells in healthy people across ages. A second about 7 to 11 cycle PCR used barcoded and J-beta primers. TCRdb itself ran the 5' RACE reads through MiXCR, one entry per CDR3 protein. Among 980,000 or so distinct CDR3 sequences listed, around 48% were seen once. Sequencing used blood. The receptor source for this set is a young man in good health.

The chain is built from TRBV20-1 and TRBJ2-5; no clear D gene. Germline V gives CDR1 DFQATT, CDR2 SNEGSKA (reference sequence). The CDR3 runs 12 residues. V lost 3 bases, J lost 6 bases, and 11 bases lay in between. The CDR3 loop is CSARTPVQTQYF. CDR3 DNA sequence: TGCAGTGCTAGGACCCCCGTCCAGACCCAGTACTTC.

V is TRBV15 and J is TRBJ2-5; 8 nucleotides match TRBD1. The CDR3 contains 18 residues. V was clipped by 4 bases and J by 5 bases; unmatched bases: 18. The germline V gene encodes CDR1 LNHNV and CDR2 YYDKDF (reference sequence). CDR3 region: CATSNRTGWMISWETQYF. CDR3 sequence (DNA): TGTGCCACCAGCAACCGGACAGGGTGGATGATTTCCTGGGAGACCCAGTACTTC.

The V gene is TRBV2, the J gene TRBJ2-5; D is unresolved. The CDR3 runs to 13 residues. The germline CDR1 and CDR2 sequences are SNHLY and FYNNEI. Trimming took off 6 bases at V and 11 bases at J, with 19 bases between the two ends. CDR3 in DNA: TGTGCCAGCAGGAAGGGCCACCAAGAGGAGCAGTACTTC. This translates into CASRKGHQEEQYF. Full variable domain (outside the CDR3, taken from reference TRBV2 and TRBJ2-5): EPEVTQTPSHQVTQMGQEVILRCVPISNHLYFYWYRQILGQKVEFLVSFYNNEISEKSEIFDDQFSVERPDGSNFTLKIRSTKLEDSAMYFCASRKGHQEEQYFGPGTRLLVL.

This chain connects TRBV12-3 or TRBV12-4 to TRBJ2-3; D perhaps matches TRBD2 (6 bases). The CDR3 length is 14 residues. The V and J ends lost 4 bases and 2 bases respectively, with 10 bases between them. CDR3 nucleotides: TGTGCCAGCAGTTACGGGAGACACACAGATACGCAGTATTTT. Its translation: CASSYGRHTDTQYF.

The rearrangement links TRBV18 to TRBJ2-5; D possibly corresponds to TRBD1 (5 bases). Gene TRBJ2-7 matches the end of the DNA better, so the J call may be wrong. CDR1 and CDR2 from the germline V gene are KGHSH and LQKENI. CDR3 length: 16 amino acids. CDR3 loop: CASSPTKTAYSYEQYF. CDR3 sequence (DNA): TGTGCCAGCTCACCAACTAAGACAGCCTACTCCTACGAGCAGTACTTC.

The chain is built from TRBV4-1 and TRBJ2-1, with 14 bases that match TRBD2. The V and J ends lost 3 bases and 6 bases, in that order; junction bases with no gene match: 4. The CDR3 runs 16 residues. Germline loops: CDR1 MGHRA, CDR2 YSYEKL. As DNA, the CDR3 is TGCGCCAGCAGCCACGTAGGACTAGCGGGGGGCAATGAGCAGTTCTTC. As protein: CASSHVGLAGGNEQFF.

CDR3 protein: CASSLDRPMNTEAFF. CDR3 DNA sequence: TGCGCCAGCAGCTTGGACAGGCCGATGAACACTGAAGCTTTCTTT. The rearrangement links TRBV5-1 to TRBJ1-1; D might be TRBD1 (5 bases). CDR1 and CDR2 (germline): SGHRS, YFSETQ. The CDR3 totals 15 residues. The V and J ends lost 0 bases and 0 bases respectively, with 9 bases between them.

This clonotype occurred a few times. CDR3 coding DNA: TGTGCCAGCAGTTACTTCGACGGGGGAGACAATGAGCAGTTCTTC. Translating gives CASSYFDGGDNEQFF. The chain has TRBV6-2 or TRBV6-3 and TRBJ2-1, with D perhaps TRBD2 (6 bases). The CDR3 extends over 15 amino acids. Germline V gene data show CDR1 as MNHEY and CDR2 as SVGEGT. The V gene lost 1 base and the J gene lost 5 bases, with 12 bases spanning the gap.

V is TRBV3-1 and J is TRBJ2-1; D remains unclear. The V gene's germline CDR1 is LGHDT and CDR2 YNNKEL (reference sequence). The CDR3 covers 13 residues. The V and J ends lost 7 bases and 4 bases respectively, with 11 bases between them. The CDR3 DNA sequence: TGTGCCAGCACTGGACGGGCTTACAATGAGCAGTTCTTC. Encoded protein: CASTGRAYNEQFF.

The chain combines TRBV6-5 with TRBJ2-5; D call uncertain. CDR1 and CDR2 (germline): MNHEY, SVGAGI. There are 14 residues in the CDR3. Between the trimmed V and J ends, which lost 4 bases and 5 bases, there was a span of 14 bases. The CDR3, as DNA: TGTGCCAGCAGTTTATCCCAGCTCGGGGAGACCCAGTACTTC. It translates to CASSLSQLGETQYF.

The chain uses TRBV5-5 and TRBJ1-4, with D perhaps matching TRBD1 (6 bases). Germline V CDR1 and CDR2: SGHKS, YYEKEE (reference sequence). V was cut by 4 bases and J by 3 bases, with 13 bases left in between. This CDR3 contains 15 residues. The CDR3 nucleotides read TGTGCCAGCAGCCGAACGACAGGATCTAATGAAAAACTGTTTTTT. This translates into CASSRTTGSNEKLFF.

The CDR3 region is CASSDRRDYGYTF. CDR3 DNA sequence: TGTGCCAGCAGCGACAGGCGGGACTATGGCTACACCTTC. The genes are TRBV7-9 and TRBJ1-2; tentative D call: TRBD1 (6 bases). This CDR3 has 13 residues. V was clipped by 5 bases and J by 3 bases, with 10 bases between them. The germline gives CDR1 SEHNR, CDR2 FQNEAQ (reference sequence). The full variable domain, its missing parts supplied by reference TRBV7-9 and TRBJ1-2, is DTGVSQNPRHKITKRGQNVTFRCDPISEHNRLYWYRQTLGQGPEFLTYFQNEAQLEKSRLLSDRFSAERPKGSFSTLEIQRTEQGDSAMYLCASSDRRDYGYTFGSGTRLTVV.

The chain recombines TRBV14 with TRBJ2-3; TRBD2 might be the D (7 bases). V was cut by 4 bases and J by 6 bases, with 23 bases left in between. The CDR3 has 17 residues. Germline V gives CDR1 SGHDN, CDR2 FVKESK. The CDR3 loop reads CASSPTGRGPSGDTQYF. The DNA for the CDR3 is TGTGCCAGCAGCCCCACTGGGCGGGGGCCGTCAGGGGATACGCAGTATTTT. Using reference TRBV14 and TRBJ2-3 for the parts outside the CDR3, the full variable domain is EAGVTQFPSHSVIEKGQTVTLRCDPISGHDNLYWYRRVMGKEIKFLLHFVKESKQDESGMPNNRFLAERTGGTYSTLKVQPAELEDSGVYFCASSPTGRGPSGDTQYFGPGTRLTVL.

This clonotype appeared a few times. Since a much larger clone is just one base distant, this may be a read error. V gene TRBV2 combines with J gene TRBJ2-5; no definite D call. The CDR3 is made up of 11 amino acids. V lost 3 bases, J lost 11 bases, and 10 bases lay in between. Germline-derived CDR1 and CDR2 are SNHLY and FYNNEI. This chain's CDR3 is CASSDPAEQYF. The CDR3 DNA follows: TGTGCCAGCAGTGACCCGGCGGAGCAGTACTTC.

This clonotype was detected once. The rearrangement links TRBV20-1 to TRBJ2-1, with D perhaps assigned TRBD1 or TRBD2 (6 bases each). Matching the DNA end better, TRBJ2-7 makes the J call doubtful. This CDR3 has 14 residues. The germline V gene encodes CDR1 DFQATT and CDR2 SNEGSKA (reference sequence). CDR3 in DNA: TGCAGTGCTAGAGTAGGACGGGGGCGGCGCGAGCAGTACTTC. This encodes CSARVGRGRREQYF.

V is TRBV7-2 and J is TRBJ2-4; 8 bases agree with TRBD2. The J call is in doubt because the DNA end fits TRBJ2-5 better. The germline CDR1 and CDR2 sequences are SGHTA and FQGNSA. The CDR3 extends over 14 amino acids. The CDR3 coding sequence is TGTGCCAGCAGCCGGACTAGCCTCCAAGAGACCCAGTACTTC. The encoded protein is CASSRTSLQETQYF.

J is TRBJ2-3 and V is TRBV6-5, with TRBD2 as a possible D gene (6 bases). Trimming took 1 base from V and 12 from J, leaving 20 bases between them. The germline V gene encodes CDR1 MNHEY and CDR2 SVGAGI. The CDR3 totals 15 residues. The CDR3 loop reads CASSYFGKSSGDQYF. CDR3 sequence (DNA): TGTGCCAGCAGTTACTTTGGGAAAAGTAGCGGCGACCAGTATTTT.

The sample holds a few counts of this clonotype. V and J are TRBV28 and TRBJ2-3, with 7 bases that match TRBD1. The CDR3 has 14 amino acids. Germline CDR1 is MDHEN and CDR2 is SYDVKM. Unmatched junction bases numbered 11, after V lost 4 bases and J lost 10 bases. The CDR3 spells CASSSPGQKPAQYF. CDR3 DNA: TGTGCCAGCAGTTCCCCGGGACAGAAACCGGCGCAGTATTTT.

V and J are TRBV3-1 and TRBJ2-5; 7 nucleotides align to TRBD2. Germline assignment: CDR1 LGHDT and CDR2 YNNKEL (reference sequence). The CDR3 sequence is 15 residues long. V gave up 8 bases and J gave up 2 bases; unmatched junction bases: 11. The CDR3 DNA follows: TGTGCCAGCTCCCCCGGTGGGGGGGTTCAAGAGACCCAGTACTTC. It yields the protein CASSPGGGVQETQYF.

Only a few counts were recorded for this clonotype. V gene TRBV7-2 combines with J gene TRBJ2-2, with D perhaps TRBD1 or TRBD2 (6 bases each). V was cut by 8 bases and J by 4 bases, with 20 bases left in between. CDR3 length: 16 residues. Germline assignment: CDR1 SGHTA and CDR2 FQGNSA. CDR3 residues: CASAPRGGGFTGELFF. CDR3 bases: TGTGCCAGCGCACCGCGAGGAGGGGGTTTCACCGGGGAGCTGTTTTTT.

The CDR3 loop reads CASSLGATGLDEKLFF. For the CDR3, the DNA is TGTGCCAGCAGCTTAGGTGCGACAGGGTTGGATGAAAAACTGTTTTTT. The chain employs TRBV11-2 and TRBJ1-4, with TRBD1 matching over 7 bases. CDR1 is SGHAT and CDR2 is FQNNGV in the germline V gene. The ends lost 1 base at V and 6 bases at J; junction bases unmatched: 8. The CDR3 is 16 amino acids.

This clonotype was counted only a few times. The rearrangement joins TRBV28 to TRBJ2-5; D possibly corresponds to TRBD2 (6 bases). Per germline, CDR1 MDHEN and CDR2 SYDVKM. The CDR3 extends over 14 amino acids. Trimming left V 2 bases short and J 4 bases short, with 11 bases between. CDR3 nucleotide sequence: TGTGCCAGCAGTTTAGGCGGGGCTGTAGAGACCCAGTACTTC. Encoded protein: CASSLGGAVETQYF.

This chain joins TRBV12-3 or TRBV12-4 and TRBJ2-7, with D perhaps TRBD2 (5 bases). Trimming pared 1 base from V and 4 bases from J, leaving 11 bases between. This CDR3 has 14 residues. In nucleotides, the CDR3 is TGTGCCAGCAGTTTAGTCGGGGTACGGTACGAGCAGTACTTC. Amino acids: CASSLVGVRYEQYF.

The rearrangement joins TRBV30 to TRBJ1-5, with 9 bases aligning to TRBD1. The V gene's germline CDR1 is GTSNPN and CDR2 SVGIG (reference sequence). V shed 4 bases, J shed 5 bases, and the junction held 6 bases outside the gene matches. This CDR3 region has 14 residues. The CDR3 sequence is CAWTSGQGYQPQHF. The CDR3 coding sequence is TGTGCCTGGACCTCAGGACAGGGGTATCAGCCCCAGCATTTT. Variable domain in full (rest from reference TRBV30 and TRBJ1-5): SQTIHQWPATLVQPVGSPLSLECTVEGTSNPNLYWYRQAAGRGLQLLFYSVGIGQISSEVPQNLSASRPQDRQFILSSKKLLLSDSGFYLCAWTSGQGYQPQHFGDGTRLSIL.

This chain connects TRBV6-6 to TRBJ2-3; 10 nucleotides agree with TRBD2. Germline values: CDR1 MNHNY, CDR2 SVGAGI (reference sequence). V lost 6 bases and J lost 10; bases outside the gene matches: 7. CDR3 length equals 13 residues. CDR3 sequence: CASRPTSGEAQYF. CDR3 bases: TGTGCCAGCAGGCCTACTAGCGGGGAGGCGCAGTATTTT.

V and J are TRBV20-1 and TRBJ1-4; D is possibly TRBD1 (5 bases). Trimming stripped 6 bases from V and 4 bases from J, with 12 bases between. Germline V gene sequence: CDR1 DFQATT, CDR2 SNEGSKA (reference sequence). The CDR3 is 13 residues long. In DNA, the CDR3 is TGCAGTGCCCGGGACCCAAGTAATGAAAAACTGTTTTTT. As protein: CSARDPSNEKLFF.

This clonotype was counted a single time. The rearrangement joins TRBV5-1 to TRBJ2-1; TRBD2 matches at 12 bases. Per the germline V gene, CDR1 is SGHRS and CDR2 is YFSETQ. Unmatched junction bases numbered 7, after V lost 4 bases and J lost 5 bases. CDR3 length: 16 amino acids. CDR3 in DNA: TGCGCCAGCAGCACGGGGACTAGCGGGCGACACAATGAGCAGTTCTTC. Its protein is CASSTGTSGRHNEQFF.

Only a few counts were recorded for this clonotype. This rearrangement joins TRBV29-1 to TRBJ2-3; D assignment may be TRBD1 or TRBD2 (6 bases each). The V gene lost 6 bases and the J gene lost 2 bases, with 12 bases spanning the gap. CDR1 and CDR2 from the germline V gene are SQVTM and ANQGSEA. The CDR3 sequence is 13 residues long. Here the CDR3 reads CSVGGQYTDTQYF. As DNA, the CDR3 is TGCAGCGTGGGAGGACAGTACACAGATACGCAGTATTTT.

This chain joins TRBV7-2 and TRBJ1-1; 9 nucleotides line up with TRBD1. The CDR3 loop spans 16 amino acids. After removal of 2 bases from V and 7 bases from J, the junction contained 11 bases not matched to a gene. CDR1 is SGHTA, CDR2 FQGNSA, per germline. CDR3 residues: CASSLFGTGNQNEAFF. DNA of the CDR3: TGTGCCAGCAGCTTATTCGGGACAGGGAATCAGAATGAAGCTTTCTTT. The full variable domain, with the rest looked up from reference TRBV7-2 and TRBJ1-1, is GAGVSQSPSNKVTEKGKDVELRCDPISGHTALYWYRQSLGQGLEFLIYFQGNSAPDKSGLPSDRFSAERTGGSVSTLTIQRTQQEDSAVYLCASSLFGTGNQNEAFFGQGTRLTVV.

With regard to this clonotype: One end of the junction fails to match germline, which may point to a read error. The rearrangement joins TRBV5-1 to TRBJ1-1, with 7 positions matching TRBD1. The CDR3 runs to 14 residues. CDR1 and CDR2 (germline): SGHRS, YFSETQ. Here the CDR3 reads CASSYDRVLTEAFF. DNA for the CDR3: TGTGCCAGCAGTTACGACAGGGTTCTCACTGAAGCTTTCTTT.

The chain carries TRBV7-2 and TRBJ2-1; the D gene is possibly TRBD2 (6 bases). CDR1 SGHTA and CDR2 FQGNSA come from the germline V gene. CDR3 length: 14 residues. The V gene lost 5 bases and the J gene lost 6 bases, with 14 bases spanning the gap. The CDR3 protein is CASSLTRGSNEQFF. The CDR3 DNA is TGTGCCAGCAGCCTAACGCGGGGATCCAATGAGCAGTTCTTC. Drawing the rest from reference TRBV7-2 and TRBJ2-1, the complete variable domain is GAGVSQSPSNKVTEKGKDVELRCDPISGHTALYWYRQSLGQGLEFLIYFQGNSAPDKSGLPSDRFSAERTGGSVSTLTIQRTQQEDSAVYLCASSLTRGSNEQFFGPGTRLTVL.

The rearrangement uses TRBV29-1 and TRBJ2-7; D gene unclear. Trimming pared 6 bases from V and 3 bases from J, leaving 21 bases between. The CDR3 is 15 amino acids. CDR1 and CDR2 from the germline V gene are SQVTM and ANQGSEA. The CDR3 DNA follows: TGCAGCGTCCAACTTAGGGCAGGCACTTTCTACGAGCAGTACTTC. Its translation: CSVQLRAGTFYEQYF.